This is a list of T cell receptor beta chains from one sample in a study of T cells in Graves' hyperthyroidism and ophthalmopathy. TCRdb used MiXCR to reprocess the multiplex PCR reads, holding one entry per CDR3 protein. The data hold around 480,000 distinct CDR3 sequences, with approximately 15% observed a single time. The material sequenced was blood. Receptors were obtained from a woman aged 18-29 years with Graves' hyperthyroidism. Each CDR3 is given with its conserved first and last residue. The D gene is left open where the match is weak. Only some rows state a clone size, as once, few, many or a class for expanded clones.

>TRBJ1-5|TRBV19|few|TRBD1
CASSGTAGQPQHF
TGTGCCAGTAGTGGGACAGCAGGCCAGCCCCAGCATTTT
>TRBJ2-7|TRBV7-9|few|TRBD2
CASSLARLADSSYEQYF
TGTGCCAGCAGCTTAGCCAGGCTAGCGGATAGCTCCTACGAGCAGTACTTC
>TRBJ2-1|TRBV27|many|TRBD2
CASSPSGLAPYNEQFF
TGTGCCAGCAGTCCGTCGGGACTAGCTCCCTACAATGAGCAGTTCTTC
>TRBJ2-3|TRBV29-1|many|NA
CSVGSRGPDTQYF
TGCAGCGTGGGGTCCAGGGGCCCAGATACGCAGTATTTT
>TRBJ2-5|TRBV12-3/TRBV12-4|NA|TRBD1
CASSSGQGTGETQYF
TGTGCCAGCAGTTCGGGACAGGGAACTGGAGAGACCCAGTACTTC
>TRBJ2-4|TRBV6-1|few|TRBD1
CASRPRGRIQYF
TGTGCCAGCAGGCCCAGGGGGCGCATTCAGTACTTC
>TRBJ1-3|TRBV30|NA|NA
CASRGRVSGNTIYF
TGTGCCTCTCGAGGACGGGTCTCTGGAAACACCATATATTTT
>TRBJ2-3|TRBV11-3|many|TRBD2
CASSLFSDGRPDTQYF
TGTGCCAGCAGCTTATTTTCGGACGGGAGGCCAGATACGCAGTATTTT
>TRBJ1-2|TRBV9|many|NA
CASSVAGRGADYGYTF
TGTGCCAGCAGCGTAGCGGGTCGAGGGGCAGACTATGGCTACACCTTC
>TRBJ2-7|TRBV25-1|many|TRBD1
CASTGTGSVTYEQYF
TGTGCCAGCACTGGGACAGGGAGTGTCACCTACGAGCAGTACTTC
>TRBJ2-2|TRBV10-1|NA|TRBD2
CASSPGWTSGMGTGELFF
TGCGCCAGCAGTCCAGGCTGGACTAGCGGGATGGGAACCGGGGAGCTGTTTTTT
>TRBJ1-5|TRBV30|NA|TRBD1
CSWTSGGASSYQPQHF
TGTTCCTGGACGTCAGGGGGGGCAAGTTCGTATCAGCCCCAGCATTTT
>TRBJ1-5|TRBV2|many|NA
CASTELDSFNQPQHF
TGTGCCAGCACTGAGTTAGACAGTTTCAATCAGCCCCAGCATTTT
>TRBJ1-5|TRBV27|many|NA
CASSYGNQPQHF
TGTGCCAGCAGTTATGGCAATCAGCCCCAGCATTTT
>TRBJ1-2|TRBV5-1|many|TRBD1
CASSLKGEGGLANYGYTF
TGCGCCAGCAGCTTGAAAGGTGAAGGGGGCCTAGCTAACTATGGCTACACCTTC
>TRBJ2-1|TRBV5-1|many|TRBD2
CASSLVPGTSGYNEQFF
TGCGCCAGCAGCTTGGTACCCGGGACTAGCGGGTACAATGAGCAGTTCTTC
>TRBJ1-6|TRBV2|NA|TRBD1
CASKGTANSPLHF
TGTGCCAGCAAGGGGACAGCCAATTCACCCCTCCACTTT
>TRBJ1-6|TRBV12-3/TRBV12-4|many|NA
CASNLQATPNSPLHF
TGTGCCAGCAACCTACAGGCGACCCCTAATTCACCCCTCCACTTT
>TRBJ2-3|TRBV7-2|many|TRBD2
CASSLGLASDTQYF
TGTGCCAGCAGCTTAGGACTAGCTTCAGATACGCAGTATTTT
>TRBJ2-1|TRBV18|many|NA
CASSPRRESHNEQFF
TGTGCCAGCTCACCACGACGGGAGAGCCACAATGAGCAGTTCTTC
>TRBJ2-5|TRBV19|NA|NA
CASSPGGAISETQYF
TGTGCCAGTAGCCCTGGGGGGGCTATATCAGAGACCCAGTACTTC
>TRBJ2-1|TRBV5-1|many|TRBD2
CASSQRLAHDEQFF
TGCGCCAGCAGCCAAAGACTAGCACACGATGAGCAGTTCTTC
>TRBJ2-1|TRBV19|NA|TRBD2
CASSLAGALYNEQFF
TGTGCCAGTAGCTTAGCGGGAGCCCTATACAATGAGCAGTTCTTC
>TRBJ2-1|TRBV6-1|many|TRBD2
CASRTSGYTYNEQFF
TGTGCCAGCAGGACTAGCGGGTATACCTACAATGAGCAGTTCTTC
>TRBJ1-1|TRBV4-1|many|TRBD1
CASSPGTGEAFF
TGCGCCAGCAGCCCTGGGACAGGGGAAGCTTTCTTT
>TRBJ2-3|TRBV7-7|NA|TRBD2
CASSPGTSVRTDTQYF
TGTGCCAGCAGCCCAGGGACTAGCGTTCGCACAGATACGCAGTATTTT
>TRBJ2-7|TRBV12-3/TRBV12-4|many|NA
CASSLGRGAEQYF
TGTGCCAGCAGTTTAGGTCGAGGGGCCGAGCAGTACTTC
>TRBJ2-2|TRBV20-1|NA|NA
CSARSVSSNTGELFF
TGCAGTGCTAGAAGCGTAAGCTCGAACACCGGGGAGCTGTTTTTT
>TRBJ2-1|TRBV11-2|many|NA
CASSLEPQGHNEQFF
TGTGCCAGCAGCTTAGAGCCCCAGGGGCACAATGAGCAGTTCTTC
>TRBJ1-2|TRBV5-6|NA|NA
CASSLGSSGLPNYGYTF
TGTGCCAGCAGCTTGGGGAGTAGCGGGCTTCCTAACTATGGCTACACCTTC
>TRBJ2-1|TRBV9|few|NA
CASSRDQVRNEQFF
TGTGCCAGCAGCCGGGACCAGGTACGCAATGAGCAGTTCTTC
>TRBJ1-2|TRBV12-3/TRBV12-4|many|NA
CASSLGPLYGYTF
TGTGCCAGCAGCCTGGGACCGCTCTATGGCTACACCTTC
>TRBJ1-1|TRBV30|many|NA
CAWSAGVGSTEAFF
TGTGCCTGGAGCGCAGGGGTGGGAAGCACTGAAGCTTTCTTT
>TRBJ2-2|TRBV7-2|NA|TRBD1
CASSPGQGARGELFF
TGTGCCAGCAGCCCCGGACAGGGGGCCCGCGGGGAGCTGTTTTTT
>TRBJ1-2|TRBV24-1|many|NA
CATSDPTDKYGYTF
TGTGCCACCAGTGATCCGACAGACAAATATGGCTACACCTTC
>TRBJ2-1|TRBV5-1|many|NA
CASALGGAEQFF
TGCGCCAGCGCCCTTGGGGGTGCTGAGCAGTTCTTC
>TRBJ2-5|TRBV10-3|many|NA
CAISESTRFVTQYF
TGTGCCATCAGTGAGTCAACTCGCTTTGTGACCCAGTACTTC
>TRBJ2-2|TRBV7-2|NA|TRBD2
CASSLVYSGLAANTGELFF
TGTGCCAGCAGCTTAGTCTATTCGGGACTAGCGGCGAACACCGGGGAGCTGTTTTTT
>TRBJ2-7|TRBV12-5|NA|TRBD2
CASGLDLAGEQYF
TGTGCTAGCGGTTTGGACCTAGCGGGGGAGCAGTACTTC
>TRBJ2-7|TRBV6-1|NA|TRBD2
CASSPGSSGYEQYF
TGTGCCAGCAGTCCCGGTTCTAGCGGGTACGAGCAGTACTTC
>TRBJ2-7|TRBV2|many|NA
CASSGISSSEQYF
TGTGCCAGCAGCGGGATCAGTAGTTCCGAGCAGTACTTC
>TRBJ2-7|TRBV13|NA|NA
CASSPTWTATYGQYF
TGTGCCAGCAGCCCGACGTGGACAGCCACCTACGGGCAGTACTTC
>TRBJ2-1|TRBV27|many|NA
CASSSLDLTVYNEQFF
TGTGCCAGCAGTTCCCTAGATCTGACGGTATACAATGAGCAGTTCTTC
>TRBJ1-5|TRBV6-1|many|TRBD1
CASSNRGHQPQHF
TGTGCCAGCAGCAACAGGGGACATCAGCCCCAGCATTTT
>TRBJ2-5|TRBV29-1|NA|TRBD1
CSVDGQGQSSTGWETQYF
TGCAGCGTCGATGGACAGGGCCAGTCCTCCACCGGGTGGGAGACCCAGTACTTC
>TRBJ2-1|TRBV12-3/TRBV12-4|many|NA
CASSLALGPINEQFF
TGTGCCAGCAGTTTAGCGCTAGGCCCCATCAATGAGCAGTTCTTC
>TRBJ1-1|TRBV20-1|NA|NA
CSARDPRRGTEAFF
TGCAGTGCTAGAGATCCCCGAAGGGGCACTGAAGCTTTCTTT
>TRBJ2-2|TRBV4-1|NA|TRBD2
CASSQGGLAGVIGTGELFF
TGCGCCAGCAGCCAAGGGGGACTAGCGGGAGTGATCGGCACCGGGGAGCTGTTTTTT
>TRBJ1-1|TRBV7-2|few|NA
CASSFVVGSTEAFF
TGTGCCAGCAGCTTCGTTGTGGGCTCCACTGAAGCTTTCTTT
>TRBJ2-3|TRBV28|once|NA
CASTSRGITDTQYF
TGTGCCAGCACCTCAAGAGGTATCACAGATACGCAGTATTTT
>TRBJ1-5|TRBV5-1|many|TRBD1
CASSPGQGNQPQHF
TGTGCCAGCAGCCCTGGACAGGGTAATCAGCCCCAGCATTTT
>TRBJ2-1|TRBV12-3/TRBV12-4|once|TRBD2
CASSTSGIRVIF
TGTGCCAGCAGCACTAGCGGGATTAGGGTGATCTTC
>TRBJ1-3|TRBV19|few|NA
CASSIPGRVGNTIYF
TGTGCCAGTAGTATCCCCGGGAGGGTTGGAAACACCATATATTTT
>TRBJ2-1|TRBV4-1|few|TRBD2
CASSKRRRVTSGIGVYNEQFF
TGCGCCAGCAGCAAAAGAAGGCGGGTGACTAGCGGGATTGGGGTCTACAATGAGCAGTTCTTC
>TRBJ1-3|TRBV18|many|TRBD1
CASSLGQDLSGNTIYF
TGTGCCAGCTCACTGGGACAGGACCTCTCTGGAAACACCATATATTTT
>TRBJ1-2|TRBV13|many|NA
CASSLAYGYTF
TGTGCCAGCAGCTTGGCCTATGGCTACACCTTC
>TRBJ2-5|TRBV5-5|NA|NA
CASSFSSALGLGTQYF
TGTGCCAGCAGCTTTTCTAGCGCGTTGGGGCTGGGGACCCAGTACTTC